The 13 T cell receptor beta chains in this list originate from one sample, sequenced in a study of cytomegalovirus exposure and HLA in healthy donors. The protocol was immunoSEQ multiplex PCR, while the TCRdb copy is restricted to in-frame clones and leaves out a portion. The sample lists roughly 300,000 clones; 87% were seen once. Sequenced: PBMCs. The receptors were gathered from a woman aged 25 to 45 in good health and CMV-seropositive.

The chain has TRBV7-3 and TRBJ2-1, with 7 positions matching TRBD1. V was pared by 6 bases and J by 0 bases, with 2 bases of the junction left unmatched. Germline CDR1 reads SGHTA; CDR2 reads FQGTGA. This CDR3 comprises 14 residues. CDR3 sequence: CASRRDSSYNEQFF. The CDR3, as DNA: TGTGCCAGCAGACGGGACAGCTCCTACAATGAGCAGTTCTTC. The variable domain in full, completed from reference TRBV7-3 and TRBJ2-1, reads GAGVSQTPSNKVTEKGKYVELRCDPISGHTALYWYRQSLGQGPEFLIYFQGTGAADDSGLPNDRFFAVRPEGSVSTLKIQRTERGDSAVYLCASRRDSSYNEQFFGPGTRLTVL.

The genes are TRBV6-1 and TRBJ1-1, with 7 bases fitting TRBD1. CDR3 length equals 15 residues. Germline V lookup: CDR1 MNHNS, CDR2 SASEGT. J lost 4 bases, V lost 2 bases, and 7 bases had no gene match. The DNA of the CDR3 is TGTGCCAGCAGTGAACACAGGGGACCGGGCACTGAAGCTTTCTTT. Protein product: CASSEHRGPGTEAFF.

The chain carries TRBV6-5 and TRBJ2-3; no reliable D call. CDR3 length: 15 amino acids. V lost 0 bases and J 0 bases, leaving 7 bases between the germline ends. Per germline, CDR1 MNHEY and CDR2 SVGAGI. The CDR3 spells CASSYSPASTDTQYF. In nucleotides, the CDR3 is TGTGCCAGCAGTTACTCTCCAGCTAGCACAGATACGCAGTATTTT.

Only a few counts were recorded for this clone. The CDR3 nucleotides are TGCGCCAGCCAAATCGAGGAGGGCACAGGGGGGGTCTCCTACGAGCAGTACTTC. This gives the protein CASQIEEGTGGVSYEQYF. The chain has TRBV23-1 and TRBJ2-7, with D perhaps TRBD1 (8 bases). Being an ORF, TRBV23-1 has a function that is uncertain. Trimming pared 8 bases from V and 0 bases from J, leaving 26 bases between. The CDR3 loop spans 18 amino acids.

This clone showed up just once. This chain uses TRBV14 with TRBJ2-7; D call uncertain. The CDR3 is made up of 12 amino acids. The germline V gene has CDR1 SGHDN and CDR2 FVKESK. V was clipped by 1 base and J by 4 bases, with 5 bases between them. Here the CDR3 DNA reads TGTGCCAGCAGCCAAGTATCTTACGAGCAGTACTTC. Translated, it gives CASSQVSYEQYF. Drawing the rest from reference TRBV14 and TRBJ2-7, the complete variable domain is EAGVTQFPSHSVIEKGQTVTLRCDPISGHDNLYWYRRVMGKEIKFLLHFVKESKQDESGMPNNRFLAERTGGTYSTLKVQPAELEDSGVYFCASSQVSYEQYFGPGTRLTVT.

This sequence joins TRBV11-3 and TRBJ1-1; D remains unclear. The CDR3 has 12 amino acids. CDR1 SGHNT and CDR2 YENEEA come from the germline V gene. The V and J ends lost 5 bases and 1 base respectively, with 5 bases between them. CDR3: CASSPGNTEAFF. CDR3 coding DNA: TGTGCCAGCAGCCCAGGGAACACTGAAGCTTTCTTT. Based on the CDR3 plus reference TRBV11-3 and TRBJ1-1, the full variable domain is EAGVVQSPRYKIIEKKQPVAFWCNPISGHNTLYWYLQNLGQGPELLIRYENEEAVDDSQLPKDRFSAERLKGVDSTLKIQPAELGDSAVYLCASSPGNTEAFFGQGTRLTVV.

This rearrangement joins TRBV7-6 to TRBJ2-2, with 14 nucleotides matching TRBD2. This CDR3 spans 17 amino acids. CDR1 SGHVS and CDR2 FNYEAQ come from the germline V gene. Losses at the gene ends were 4 bases for V and 6 bases for J; bases not matched to a gene: 7. CDR3 in amino acids: CASSSTGTSGGAGELFF. In DNA, the CDR3 is TGTGCCAGCAGCTCAACCGGGACTAGCGGGGGAGCCGGGGAGCTGTTTTTT.

The rearrangement links TRBV28 to TRBJ1-2; D is undetermined. V was pared by 3 bases and J by 4 bases, with 6 bases between. This CDR3 spans 12 amino acids. Germline CDR1 MDHEN, CDR2 SYDVKM. The CDR3 bases are TGTGCCAGCAGTTTGGGAAGCTATGGCTACACCTTC. Its protein product is CASSLGSYGYTF.

The chain employs TRBV7-9 and TRBJ2-7; a weak D match, TRBD2 (6 bases). This CDR3 is 13 amino acids long. Germline V gene data show CDR1 as SEHNR and CDR2 as FQNEAQ (reference sequence). Trimming stripped 1 base from V and 3 bases from J, with 7 bases between. The CDR3 reads CASSLVGGYEQYF. CDR3 DNA: TGTGCCAGCAGCTTAGTCGGGGGCTACGAGCAGTACTTC.

This chain uses TRBV6-4 with TRBJ1-1; D perhaps matches TRBD1 (5 bases). Germline lookup yields CDR1 MRHNA and CDR2 SNTAGT. The CDR3 consists of 13 residues. The germline V and J ends were trimmed by 4 bases and 0 bases, with 6 bases remaining between them. CDR3: CASSVRVNTEAFF. CDR3 nucleotide sequence: TGTGCCAGCAGTGTCAGGGTGAACACTGAAGCTTTCTTT.

The genes are TRBV28 and TRBJ2-4; D uncertain. V lost 3 bases, J lost 0 bases, and 15 bases lay in between. Germline CDR1 is MDHEN and CDR2 is SYDVKM. The CDR3 totals 17 residues. The CDR3: CASSFPRSSLAKNIQYF. As DNA, the CDR3 is TGTGCCAGCAGTTTCCCTAGGTCATCTTTAGCCAAAAACATTCAGTACTTC.

V gene TRBV6-5 combines with J gene TRBJ1-1; D is unclear. The CDR3 loop spans 12 amino acids. Trimming removed 7 bases at V and 5 bases at J, with 11 bases between. Germline CDR1 MNHEY, CDR2 SVGAGI. The CDR3 loop reads CASTDWGTEAFF. CDR3 nucleotide sequence: TGTGCCAGCACGGACTGGGGAACTGAAGCTTTCTTT.

The chain carries TRBV18 and TRBJ1-2, with D perhaps TRBD1 (5 bases). This CDR3 comprises 16 residues. V was clipped by 6 bases and J by 4 bases, with 21 bases between them. Germline CDR1 is KGHSH and CDR2 is LQKENI. In DNA, the CDR3 is TGTGCCAGCTCTGAGAGGGCAGGGTCCAGTGGCTATGGCTACACCTTC. Amino acid sequence: CASSERAGSSGYGYTF.